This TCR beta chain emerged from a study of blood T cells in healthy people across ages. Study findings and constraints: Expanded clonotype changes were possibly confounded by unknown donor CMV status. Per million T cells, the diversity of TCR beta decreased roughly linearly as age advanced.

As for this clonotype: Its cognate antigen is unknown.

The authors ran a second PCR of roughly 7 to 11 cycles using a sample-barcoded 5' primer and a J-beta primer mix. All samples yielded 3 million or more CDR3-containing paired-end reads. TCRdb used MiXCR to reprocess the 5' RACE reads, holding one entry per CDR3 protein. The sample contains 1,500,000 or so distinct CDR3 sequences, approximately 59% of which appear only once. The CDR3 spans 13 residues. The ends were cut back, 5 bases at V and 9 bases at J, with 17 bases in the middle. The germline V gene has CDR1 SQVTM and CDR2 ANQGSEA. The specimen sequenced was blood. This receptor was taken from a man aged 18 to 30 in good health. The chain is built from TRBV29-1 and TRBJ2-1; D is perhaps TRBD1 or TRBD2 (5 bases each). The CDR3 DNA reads TGCAGCGTTCGGGGCCTAGCCCGGCCTGAGCAGTTCTTC. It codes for CSVRGLARPEQFF.